Listed below are T cell receptor beta chains from one sample, sequenced in a study of blood T cell repertoires in COVID-19. The assay was immunoSEQ multiplex PCR, and TCRdb's table has in-frame clones only and misses some. The sample contains approximately 300,000 clones, 90% of which appear only once. Material: PBMCs or T cells enriched from blood (not recorded which). These receptor sequences come from a man aged 55 to 70 who had recovered from COVID-19. CDR3s include the opening cysteine and the closing phenylalanine or tryptophan. Each record gives: V gene, J gene, CDR3 protein.

v_call: TRBV5-6; j_call: TRBJ1-4; cdr3_aa: CASSLGYRRSNEKLFF
v_call: TRBV7-8; j_call: TRBJ2-3; cdr3_aa: CASSNRVPSSTDTQYF
v_call: TRBV5-3; j_call: TRBJ2-5; cdr3_aa: CARSPPGVSDQETQYF
v_call: TRBV6-6; j_call: TRBJ1-2; cdr3_aa: CASRGGLGYGYTF
v_call: TRBV10-3; j_call: TRBJ1-5; cdr3_aa: CATADRVDQPQHF
v_call: TRBV7-9; j_call: TRBJ2-3; cdr3_aa: CAWRVGQGEDTQYF
v_call: TRBV30; j_call: TRBJ1-1; cdr3_aa: CAWSPSTPRFAFF
v_call: TRBV27; j_call: TRBJ1-6; cdr3_aa: CASSLSMGKPLHF
v_call: TRBV6-2/TRBV6-3; j_call: TRBJ2-3; cdr3_aa: CASSYPVVASGGETDTQYF
v_call: TRBV30; j_call: TRBJ1-5; cdr3_aa: CAWTRTLGEQPQHF
v_call: TRBV4-1; j_call: TRBJ1-6; cdr3_aa: CASSQETNNSPLHF
v_call: TRBV10-3; j_call: TRBJ1-5; cdr3_aa: CAISVGTGGNQPQHF
v_call: TRBV12-3/TRBV12-4; j_call: TRBJ1-5; cdr3_aa: CASSPSGGQPQHF
v_call: TRBV20-1; j_call: TRBJ2-3; cdr3_aa: CSASPAGGPVDTQYF
v_call: TRBV7-2; j_call: TRBJ1-5; cdr3_aa: CASSNHGEGQPQHF
v_call: TRBV9; j_call: TRBJ1-3; cdr3_aa: CASSVGRGADGNTIYF
v_call: TRBV5-6; j_call: TRBJ1-1; cdr3_aa: CASSSGTGMNTEAFF
v_call: TRBV2; j_call: TRBJ2-7; cdr3_aa: CASSVVEQYF
v_call: TRBV4-1; j_call: TRBJ2-2; cdr3_aa: CASSLGTGDVTGELFF
v_call: TRBV27; j_call: TRBJ1-1; cdr3_aa: CASSFRGSTEAFF
v_call: TRBV5-1; j_call: TRBJ1-6; cdr3_aa: CASSLGIGRYNSPLHF
v_call: TRBV7-6; j_call: TRBJ2-6; cdr3_aa: CASSRRQGTGANVLTF
v_call: TRBV3-1/TRBV3-2; j_call: TRBJ1-6; cdr3_aa: CASSLGSGTGVWSPLHF
v_call: TRBV7-3; j_call: TRBJ1-5; cdr3_aa: CASSLTGDQPQHF
v_call: TRBV27; j_call: TRBJ2-1; cdr3_aa: CASSPYQGNEQFF
v_call: TRBV2; j_call: TRBJ1-2; cdr3_aa: CASSSSNYGYTF
v_call: TRBV7-9; j_call: TRBJ2-1; cdr3_aa: CASSSNTLRLAGGEQFF
v_call: TRBV5-5; j_call: TRBJ1-1; cdr3_aa: CASSKWGGKAFF
v_call: TRBV7-2; j_call: TRBJ2-3; cdr3_aa: CASSLQTSGGAGFTQYF
v_call: TRBV29-1; j_call: TRBJ1-2; cdr3_aa: CSVGSEVGGYTF
v_call: TRBV20-1; j_call: TRBJ1-2; cdr3_aa: CSASRENYGYTF
v_call: TRBV7-9; j_call: TRBJ2-7; cdr3_aa: CASSLTGGRLYEQYF
v_call: TRBV14; j_call: TRBJ1-2; cdr3_aa: CASSQGTGLDYGYTF
v_call: TRBV7-9; j_call: TRBJ2-7; cdr3_aa: CASSVRGQGTFEQYF
v_call: TRBV25-1; j_call: TRBJ1-6; cdr3_aa: CASSDLQGANSPLHF
v_call: TRBV6-5; j_call: TRBJ1-2; cdr3_aa: CASSPRGANYGYTF